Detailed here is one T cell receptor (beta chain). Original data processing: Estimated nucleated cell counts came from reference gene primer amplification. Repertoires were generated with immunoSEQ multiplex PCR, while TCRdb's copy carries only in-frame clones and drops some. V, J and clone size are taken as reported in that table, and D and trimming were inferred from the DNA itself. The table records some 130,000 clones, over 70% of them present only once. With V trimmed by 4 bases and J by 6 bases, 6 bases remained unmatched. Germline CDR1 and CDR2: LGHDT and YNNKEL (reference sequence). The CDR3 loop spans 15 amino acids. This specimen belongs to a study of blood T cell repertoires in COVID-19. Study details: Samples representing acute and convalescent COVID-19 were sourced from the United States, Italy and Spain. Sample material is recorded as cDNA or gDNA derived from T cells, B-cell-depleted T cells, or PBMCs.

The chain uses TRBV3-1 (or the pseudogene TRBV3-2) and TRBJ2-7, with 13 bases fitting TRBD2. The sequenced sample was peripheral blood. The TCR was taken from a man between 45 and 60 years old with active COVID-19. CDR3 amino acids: CASSPRLAGGSEQYF. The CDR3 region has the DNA TGTGCCAGCAGCCCACGACTAGCGGGGGGCTCCGAGCAGTACTTC.